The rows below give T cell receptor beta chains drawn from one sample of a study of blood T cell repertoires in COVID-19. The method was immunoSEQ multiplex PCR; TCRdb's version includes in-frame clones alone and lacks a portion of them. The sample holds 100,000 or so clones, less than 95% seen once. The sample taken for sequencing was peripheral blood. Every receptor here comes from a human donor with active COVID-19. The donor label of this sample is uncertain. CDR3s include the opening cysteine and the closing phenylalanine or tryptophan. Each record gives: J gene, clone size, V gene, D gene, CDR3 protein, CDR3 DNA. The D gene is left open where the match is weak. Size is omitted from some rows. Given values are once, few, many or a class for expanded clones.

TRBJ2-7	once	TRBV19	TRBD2	CASSSLRGESYEQYF	TGTGCCAGTAGTTCTCTCCGGGGGGAGAGCTACGAGCAGTACTTC
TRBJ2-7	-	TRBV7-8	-	CASSEVQGFSYEQYF	TGTGCCAGCAGCGAGGTGCAGGGATTTTCCTACGAGCAGTACTTC
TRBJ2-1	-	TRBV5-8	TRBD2	CASSLTGLAGGSTYNEQFF	TGTGCCAGCAGCTTGACGGGACTAGCGGGGGGGAGTACCTACAATGAGCAGTTCTTC
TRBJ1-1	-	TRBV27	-	CASSLSRTANTEAFF	TGTGCCAGCAGTTTATCAAGGACAGCGAACACTGAAGCTTTCTTT
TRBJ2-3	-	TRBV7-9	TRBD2	CASSSTGRGGQIRIDTQYF	TGTGCCAGCAGCTCCACCGGGCGGGGGGGCCAAATACGGATAGATACGCAGTATTTT
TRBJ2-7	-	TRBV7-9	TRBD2	CASSTFTSGGAERYFEQYF	TGTGCCAGCAGCACGTTTACTAGCGGGGGGGCCGAGCGGTACTTCGAGCAGTACTTC
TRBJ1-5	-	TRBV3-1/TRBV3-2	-	CASSDRNQPQHF	TGTGCCAGCAGCGACAGAAATCAGCCCCAGCATTTT
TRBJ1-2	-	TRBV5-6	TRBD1	CASSLDGRGNYGYTF	TGTGCCAGCAGCTTGGATGGCAGGGGGAACTATGGCTACACCTTC
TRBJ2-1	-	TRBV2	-	CASYSGVEQFF	TGTGCCAGCTATTCAGGGGTTGAGCAGTTCTTC
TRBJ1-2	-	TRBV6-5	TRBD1	CASSSAGTGGWYGYTF	TGTGCCAGCAGTTCGGCCGGGACAGGGGGCTGGTATGGCTACACCTTC
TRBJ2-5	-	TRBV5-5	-	CASSSLGGGETQYF	TGTGCCAGCAGCTCCCTCGGGGGAGGAGAGACCCAGTACTTC
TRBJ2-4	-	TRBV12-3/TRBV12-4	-	CASSWGEENIQYF	TGTGCCAGCAGTTGGGGGGAGGAAAACATTCAGTACTTC
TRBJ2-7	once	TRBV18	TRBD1	CASSQGQGLNEQYF	TGTGCCAGCTCACAGGGACAGGGGTTGAACGAGCAGTACTTC
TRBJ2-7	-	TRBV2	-	CASVLAGNEQYF	TGTGCCAGCGTTTTGGCGGGTAACGAGCAGTACTTC
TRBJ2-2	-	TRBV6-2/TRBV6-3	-	CASSYSGGPGELFF	TGTGCCAGCAGTTACTCGGGGGGGCCCGGGGAGCTGTTTTTT
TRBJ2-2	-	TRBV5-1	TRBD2	CASRGVAGGGTGELFF	TGCGCCAGCAGAGGAGTAGCGGGGGGAGGCACCGGGGAGCTGTTTTTT
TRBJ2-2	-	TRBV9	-	CASSVETGDTGELFF	TGTGCCAGCAGCGTAGAGACAGGAGACACCGGGGAGCTGTTTTTT
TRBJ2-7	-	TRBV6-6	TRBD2	CASSTRLAGLYEQYF	TGTGCCAGCAGTACAAGACTAGCGGGCCTCTACGAGCAGTACTTC
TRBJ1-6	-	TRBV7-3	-	CASSLSDRRSPLHF	TGTGCCAGCAGCTTAAGCGACAGACGTTCACCCCTCCACTTT
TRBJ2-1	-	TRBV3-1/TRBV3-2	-	CASSQGIGDNEQFF	TGTGCCAGCAGCCAAGGAATTGGAGACAATGAGCAGTTCTTC
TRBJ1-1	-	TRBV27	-	CASSPWQKNTEAFF	TGTGCCAGCAGCCCCTGGCAAAAGAACACTGAAGCTTTCTTT
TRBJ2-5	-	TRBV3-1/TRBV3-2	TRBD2	CASSQGGLAGQETQYF	TGTGCCAGCAGCCAAGGGGGACTAGCGGGCCAAGAGACCCAGTACTTC
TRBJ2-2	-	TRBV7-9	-	CASRSGLSGELFF	TGTGCCAGCAGGTCAGGGTTGTCCGGGGAGCTGTTTTTT
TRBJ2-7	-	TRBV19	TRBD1	CASSMGTGPHEQYF	TGTGCCAGTAGTATGGGGACAGGCCCCCACGAGCAGTACTTC
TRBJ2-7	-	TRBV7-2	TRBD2	CASSFTSGVTYEQYF	TGTGCCAGCAGCTTTACTAGCGGGGTAACCTACGAGCAGTACTTC
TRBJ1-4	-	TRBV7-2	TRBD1	CASSSTMKGQPNEKLFF	TGTGCCAGCAGCTCAACTATGAAGGGACAGCCTAATGAAAAACTGTTTTTT
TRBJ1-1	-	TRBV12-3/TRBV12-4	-	CASRTSGDTEAFF	TGTGCCAGCAGGACCTCAGGGGACACTGAAGCTTTCTTT
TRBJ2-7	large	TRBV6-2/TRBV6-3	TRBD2	CASSYVTSGASEQYF	TGTGCCAGCAGTTACGTGACTAGCGGGGCGTCCGAGCAGTACTTC
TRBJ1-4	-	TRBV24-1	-	CATSDIVGGNEKLFF	TGTGCCACCAGTGATATAGTCGGGGGAAATGAAAAACTGTTTTTT
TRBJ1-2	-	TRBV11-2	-	CASSRGVYGYTF	TGTGCCAGCAGCCGGGGGGTGTATGGCTACACCTTC
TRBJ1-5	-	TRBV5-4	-	CASSATPTLPQHF	TGTGCCAGCAGCGCGACTCCAACGCTGCCCCAGCATTTT
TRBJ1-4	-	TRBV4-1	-	CASRSGGPTNEKLFF	TGCGCCAGCAGATCGGGGGGGCCAACTAATGAAAAACTGTTTTTT
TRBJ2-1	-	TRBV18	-	CASSTGNNEQFF	TGTGCCAGCTCAACTGGTAACAATGAGCAGTTCTTC
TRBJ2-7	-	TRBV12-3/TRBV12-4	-	CASSLGQSYEQYF	TGTGCCAGCAGTTTAGGACAGTCCTACGAGCAGTACTTC
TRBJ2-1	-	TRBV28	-	CASSPPSADDEQFF	TGTGCCAGCAGCCCACCTAGTGCCGACGATGAGCAGTTCTTC
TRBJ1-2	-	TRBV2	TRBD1	CASSVTGDDGYTF	TGTGCCAGCAGCGTGACAGGGGACGATGGCTACACCTTC
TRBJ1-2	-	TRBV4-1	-	CASRRLGGGVVYGYTF	TGCGCCAGCAGGCGCCTCGGTGGGGGGGTTGTTTATGGCTACACCTTC
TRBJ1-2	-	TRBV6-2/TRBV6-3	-	CASSPGGNSNYGYTF	TGTGCCAGCAGCCCCGGGGGGAACTCTAACTATGGCTACACCTTC
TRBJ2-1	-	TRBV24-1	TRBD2	CATSGGTSGWNEQFF	TGTGCCACCAGTGGGGGGACTAGCGGGTGGAATGAGCAGTTCTTC